This T cell receptor beta chain is from a study of shared T cell receptors in the human thymus. Generated by immunoSEQ multiplex PCR, the TCRdb table keeps only in-frame clones and is missing some. The table has about 500,000 clones, more than 75% seen once; the top ten hold 0.013%. The V end was cut by 0 bases, the J end by 3 bases, with 13 bases between. The CDR3 totals 15 residues. The germline V gene encodes CDR1 SGHRS and CDR2 YFSETQ. The data also belong to a second study, concerning human thymus T cells. That paper notes: Resections from corrective heart surgery supplied the thymus tissue. What related research reported was that thymic repertoires overlapped highly among unrelated individuals.

The source of this sequence is a boy in the first two years of life with a congenital heart defect. The J gene is TRBJ2-7, the V gene TRBV5-1; a possible D gene is TRBD1 (6 bases). Sequences were obtained from thymocytes. The CDR3 sequence is CASSLGGQGNYEQYF. The CDR3 bases are TGCGCCAGCAGCTTGGGCGGGCAGGGGAACTACGAGCAGTACTTC.